Sequencing of this TCR beta chain was carried out in a study of OX40 agonist ivuxolimab in advanced cancers. On the study more broadly: As their treatment, patients were administered ivuxolimab, an agonistic anti-OX40 (CD134) antibody. Of mixed ages from about 23 to 85 and averaging 60 years, the group was roughly 83% male.

Germline V lookup: CDR1 SGHAT, CDR2 FQNNGV. This CDR3 has 14 amino acids. The ends were cut back, 7 bases at V and 3 bases at J, with 14 bases in the middle. Notes on the study in general: CD4+ and CD8+ blood T cells expanded clonally by week 6 at 0.1 to 3.0 mg/kg.

Prior autoimmune disease or systemic immunosuppression barred patients. Measured with immunoSEQ multiplex PCR; TCRdb has only the in-frame clones, and not every one. In the table there are roughly 90,000 clones, approximately 85% of which are singletons. Concerning this clone: What it recognizes is unknown.

The input for sequencing was CD4+ or CD8+ T cells sorted from blood, taken in a trial of the OX40 agonist ivuxolimab. The source is an adult with an advanced solid tumor such as melanoma, head and neck, liver or kidney cancer. V and J are TRBV11-2 and TRBJ2-3; D possibly matches TRBD1 or TRBD2 (5 bases each). Here the CDR3 DNA reads TGTGCCAGCAATCGGCCGGGGCTGACAGATACGCAGTATTTT. Its translation: CASNRPGLTDTQYF.